A single sample gave rise to the 3 T cell receptor beta chains below, sequenced in a study of T cells in Graves' hyperthyroidism and ophthalmopathy (dated by TCRdb to between 2019 and 2020). Libraries were built with multiplex PCR. Data came from an Illumina HiSeq 2000. The TCR beta CDR3 regions were amplified from RNA transcripts. The first round of RT-PCR for the TCR CDR3 was performed with the HTBI primer set and the Qiagen OneStep RT-PCR kit. The public sequencing data were trimmed at Q25 with fastp and processed into clonotypes with MiXCR by TCRdb, which kept only in-frame beta chains. Identical CDR3 protein sequences are pooled into one entry, listed with their most common genes and DNA. The sample table shows roughly 640,000 distinct CDR3 sequences, and about a sixth are seen once. Clones ranked in the top ten supply roughly 3% of the sample. The sequenced sample consisted of blood. These receptors were taken from a woman in her 40s with Graves' ophthalmopathy.

The rearrangement links TRBV15 to TRBJ1-2; D is unclear. CDR1 is LNHNV and CDR2 is YYDKDF in the germline V gene (reference sequence). The CDR3 extends over 14 amino acids. Trimming cost V 0 bases and J 7 bases, with 12 bases left between them. CDR3 region: CATSRDPGSRGYTF. CDR3 in DNA: TGTGCCACCAGCAGAGATCCGGGGTCGCGTGGCTACACCTTC.

This clonotype appeared many times. The chain is built from TRBV11-2 and TRBJ2-3; 7 bases map to TRBD1. Germline assignment: CDR1 SGHAT and CDR2 FQNNGV. This CDR3 comprises 13 residues. The V segment lost 3 bases and the J segment 5 bases; nucleotides outside the gene matches: 2. The CDR3 region is CASSFYRGDTQYF. CDR3 DNA sequence: TGTGCCAGCAGCTTTTACAGGGGAGATACGCAGTATTTT. The full variable domain, rest sourced from reference TRBV11-2 and TRBJ2-3, is EAGVAQSPRYKIIEKRQSVAFWCNPISGHATLYWYQQILGQGPKLLIQFQNNGVVDDSQLPKDRFSAERLKGVDSTLKIQPAKLEDSAVYLCASSFYRGDTQYFGPGTRLTVL.

This clonotype showed up many times. The chain carries TRBV5-1 and TRBJ2-3; tentative D call: TRBD2 (6 bases). This CDR3 has 14 residues. Germline CDR1 SGHRS, CDR2 YFSETQ. The germline V and J ends were trimmed by 0 bases and 5 bases, with 10 bases remaining between them. The CDR3 DNA sequence: TGCGCCAGCAGCTTGGCCGGGGGAGGAGATACGCAGTATTTT. Its protein is CASSLAGGGDTQYF.